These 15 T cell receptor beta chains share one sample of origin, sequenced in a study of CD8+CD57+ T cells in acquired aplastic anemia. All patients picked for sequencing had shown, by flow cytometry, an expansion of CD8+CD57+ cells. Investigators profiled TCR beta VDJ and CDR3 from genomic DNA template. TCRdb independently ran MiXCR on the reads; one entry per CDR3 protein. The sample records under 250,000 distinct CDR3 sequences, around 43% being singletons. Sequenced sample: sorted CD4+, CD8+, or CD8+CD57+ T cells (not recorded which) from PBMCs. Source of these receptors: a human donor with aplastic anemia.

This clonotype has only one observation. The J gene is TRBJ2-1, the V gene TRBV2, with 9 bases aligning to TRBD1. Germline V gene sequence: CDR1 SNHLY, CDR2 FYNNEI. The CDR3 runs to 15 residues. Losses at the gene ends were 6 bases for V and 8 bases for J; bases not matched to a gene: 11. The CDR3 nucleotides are TGTGCCAGCAGCTCTCCGGGACAGGGCCTTCATGAGCAGTTCTTC. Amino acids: CASSSPGQGLHEQFF.

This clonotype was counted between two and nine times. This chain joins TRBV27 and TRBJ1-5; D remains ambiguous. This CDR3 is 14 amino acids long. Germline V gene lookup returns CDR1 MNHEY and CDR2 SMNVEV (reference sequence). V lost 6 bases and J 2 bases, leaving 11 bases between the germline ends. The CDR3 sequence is CASSPVTGNQPQHF. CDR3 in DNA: TGTGCCAGCAGCCCCGTGACCGGCAATCAGCCCCAGCATTTT.

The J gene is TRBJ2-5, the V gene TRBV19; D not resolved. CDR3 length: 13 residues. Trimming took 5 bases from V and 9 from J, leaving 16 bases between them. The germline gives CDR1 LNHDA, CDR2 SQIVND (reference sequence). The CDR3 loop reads CASSLTSIQPQYF. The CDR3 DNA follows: TGTGCCAGTAGTCTGACAAGTATTCAGCCCCAGTACTTC. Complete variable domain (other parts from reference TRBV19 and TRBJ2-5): DGGITQSPKYLFRKEGQNVTLSCEQNLNHDAMYWYRQDPGQGLRLIYYSQIVNDFQKGDIAEGYSVSREKKESFPLTVTSAQKNPTAFYLCASSLTSIQPQYFGPGTRLLVL.

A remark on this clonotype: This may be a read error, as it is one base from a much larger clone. The CDR3 nucleotides are TGTGCCAGCAGTTACTCGCCTGGACGGGGGGCATACGAGCAGTACTTC. It specifies CASSYSPGRGAYEQYF. This chain connects TRBV10-1 to TRBJ2-7; weak D call: TRBD2 (7 bases). CDR3 size: 16 residues. Germline CDR1 WNHNN, CDR2 SYGVQD (reference sequence).

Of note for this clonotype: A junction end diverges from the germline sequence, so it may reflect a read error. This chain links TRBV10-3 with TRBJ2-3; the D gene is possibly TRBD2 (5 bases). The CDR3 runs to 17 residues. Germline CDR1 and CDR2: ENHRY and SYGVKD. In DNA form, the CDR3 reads TGTGCCATCGGTGAAGTTGAGGTACTACTAGGCACAGATACGCAGTATTTC. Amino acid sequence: CAIGEVEVLLGTDTQYF.

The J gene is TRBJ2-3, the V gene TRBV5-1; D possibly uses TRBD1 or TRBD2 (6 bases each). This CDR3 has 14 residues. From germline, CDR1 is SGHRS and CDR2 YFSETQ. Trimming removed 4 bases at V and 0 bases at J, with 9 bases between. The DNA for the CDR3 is TGCGCCAGCAGCGGGGGGCGTAGCACAGATACGCAGTATTTT. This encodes CASSGGRSTDTQYF. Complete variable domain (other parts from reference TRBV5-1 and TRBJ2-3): KAGVTQTPRYLIKTRGQQVTLSCSPISGHRSVSWYQQTPGQGLQFLFEYFSETQRNKGNFPGRFSGRQFSNSRSEMNVSTLELGDSALYLCASSGGRSTDTQYFGPGTRLTVL.

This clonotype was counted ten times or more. Written as DNA, the CDR3 is TGTGCCAGCAGGACTAGCGGTCGTGAGGGTTCGGGGGAGCAGTACTTC. As protein: CASRTSGREGSGEQYF. The chain uses TRBV27 and TRBJ2-7; the match to TRBD2 covers 9 bases. V was clipped by 6 bases and J by 7 bases; unmatched bases: 16. This CDR3 spans 16 amino acids. In germline, CDR1 is MNHEY, CDR2 SMNVEV (reference sequence).

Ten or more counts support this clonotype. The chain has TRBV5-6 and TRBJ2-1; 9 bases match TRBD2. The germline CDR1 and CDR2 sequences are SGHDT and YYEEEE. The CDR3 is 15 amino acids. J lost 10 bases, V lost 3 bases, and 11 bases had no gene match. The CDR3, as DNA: TGTGCCAGCAGCTCTAGCGGGGAGATCAATATGGAGCAGTTCTTC. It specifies CASSSSGEINMEQFF.

The CDR3 spells CASSMERGGQDTQYF. CDR3 sequence (DNA): TGTGCCAGTAGTATGGAGCGGGGGGGCCAAGATACGCAGTATTTT. This sequence joins TRBV7-9 and TRBJ2-3; 10 nucleotides agree with TRBD2. With 9 bases clipped from V and 5 bases from J, the junction kept 11 bases outside the gene matches. The CDR3 length is 15 residues. The V gene's germline CDR1 is SEHNR and CDR2 FQNEAQ (reference sequence). Looking up the rest from reference TRBV7-9 and TRBJ2-3 gives the full variable domain: DTGVSQNPRHKITKRGQNVTFRCDPISEHNRLYWYRQTLGQGPEFLTYFQNEAQLEKSRLLSDRFSAERPKGSFSTLEIQRTEQGDSAMYLCASSMERGGQDTQYFGPGTRLTVL.

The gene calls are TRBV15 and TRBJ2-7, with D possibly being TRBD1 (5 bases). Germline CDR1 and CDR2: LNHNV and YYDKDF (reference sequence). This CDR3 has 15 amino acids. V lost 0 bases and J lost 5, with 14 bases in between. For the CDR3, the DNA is TGTGCCACCAGCAGAGATGGGGCTAGGAACCACGAGCAGTACTTC. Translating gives CATSRDGARNHEQYF.

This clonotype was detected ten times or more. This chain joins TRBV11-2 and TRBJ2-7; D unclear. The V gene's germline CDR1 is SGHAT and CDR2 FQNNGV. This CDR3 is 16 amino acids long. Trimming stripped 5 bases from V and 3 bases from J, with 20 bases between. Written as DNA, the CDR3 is TGTGCCAGCAGCCTCCGCTTCTACCCTGCAATCTACGAGCAGTACTTC. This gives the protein CASSLRFYPAIYEQYF.

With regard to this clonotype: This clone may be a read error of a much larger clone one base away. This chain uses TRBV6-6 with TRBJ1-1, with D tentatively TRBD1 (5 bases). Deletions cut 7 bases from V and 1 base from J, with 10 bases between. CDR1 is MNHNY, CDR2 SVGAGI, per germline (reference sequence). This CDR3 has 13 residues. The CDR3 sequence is CASNGQRNTEAFF. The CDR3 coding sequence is TGTGCCAGCAACGGACAAAGGAACACTGAAGCTTTCTTT.

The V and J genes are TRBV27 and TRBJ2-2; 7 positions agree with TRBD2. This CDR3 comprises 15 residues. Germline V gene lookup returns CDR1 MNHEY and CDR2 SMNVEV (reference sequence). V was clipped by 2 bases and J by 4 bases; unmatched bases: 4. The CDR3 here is CASSLVGGLTGELFF. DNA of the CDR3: TGTGCCAGCAGTTTAGTGGGAGGGCTCACCGGGGAGCTGTTTTTT.

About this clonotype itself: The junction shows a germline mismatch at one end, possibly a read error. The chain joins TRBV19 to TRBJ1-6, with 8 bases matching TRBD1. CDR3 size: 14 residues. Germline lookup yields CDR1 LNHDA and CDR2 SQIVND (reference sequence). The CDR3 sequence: CASSIRGRNSLLHF. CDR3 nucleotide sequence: TGTGCCAGTAGTATCAGGGGGCGGAATTCACTCCTCCACTTT. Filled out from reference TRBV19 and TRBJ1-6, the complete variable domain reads DGGITQSPKYLFRKEGQNVTLSCEQNLNHDAMYWYRQDPGQGLRLIYYSQIVNDFQKGDIAEGYSVSREKKESFPLTVTSAQKNPTAFYLCASSIRGRNSLLHFGNGTRLTVT.

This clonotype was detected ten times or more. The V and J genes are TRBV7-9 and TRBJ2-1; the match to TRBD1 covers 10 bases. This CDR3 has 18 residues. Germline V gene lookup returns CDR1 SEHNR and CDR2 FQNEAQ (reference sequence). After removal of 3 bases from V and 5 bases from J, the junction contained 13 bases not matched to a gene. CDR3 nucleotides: TGTGCCAGCAGCTTTTTCCCCATCGGGACAGGGGCCAACAATGAGCAGTTCTTC. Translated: CASSFFPIGTGANNEQFF.